The rows below give T cell receptor beta chains drawn from one sample of a study of blood T cell repertoires in COVID-19. Sequencing used immunoSEQ multiplex PCR; TCRdb keeps in-frame clones, though not all of them. The table lists over 350,000 clones, about 83% of them singletons, with approximately 9.3% in the top ten. Sample: PBMCs or T cells enriched from blood (not recorded which). Source of these receptors: a woman between 45 and 65 years old who had recovered from COVID-19. Each CDR3 is given with its conserved first and last residue. Each record gives: CDR3 length, clone size, J gene, V gene, D gene, CDR3 protein, CDR3 DNA. A D gene is named only where the DNA matches it firmly. Only part of the rows carry a size: once, few, many, or a class if the clone is expanded.

len: 15
abundance: .
j_gene: TRBJ2-1
v_gene: TRBV28
d_gene: TRBD1
CDR3aa: CASRRQQGGFYEQFF
CDR3nt: TGTGCCAGCAGACGTCAACAGGGGGGCTTCTATGAGCAGTTCTTC

len: 15
abundance: .
j_gene: TRBJ1-1
v_gene: TRBV7-9
d_gene: TRBD1
CDR3aa: CASSLPGQGVTEAFF
CDR3nt: TGTGCCAGCAGCCTCCCGGGACAGGGAGTTACTGAAGCTTTCTTT

len: 16
abundance: .
j_gene: TRBJ1-3
v_gene: TRBV4-2
d_gene: .
CDR3aa: CASSQEQLPSGNTIYF
CDR3nt: TGTGCCAGCAGCCAAGAACAGCTACCTTCTGGAAACACCATATATTTT

len: 15
abundance: .
j_gene: TRBJ1-6
v_gene: TRBV3-1/TRBV3-2
d_gene: .
CDR3aa: CASSQRGASGAPLHF
CDR3nt: TGTGCCAGCAGCCAACGAGGGGCCTCGGGGGCACCCCTCCACTTT

len: 16
abundance: .
j_gene: TRBJ1-1
v_gene: TRBV5-1
d_gene: TRBD1
CDR3aa: CASSLGSPGQGDRAFF
CDR3nt: TGCGCCAGCAGCTTGGGCTCCCCGGGACAGGGTGATCGAGCTTTCTTT

len: 14
abundance: few
j_gene: TRBJ2-7
v_gene: TRBV4-2
d_gene: .
CDR3aa: CASSQDIQRAEQYF
CDR3nt: TGTGCCAGCAGCCAAGATATCCAGAGGGCCGAGCAGTACTTC

len: 16
abundance: .
j_gene: TRBJ1-1
v_gene: TRBV19
d_gene: .
CDR3aa: CASQGITLRGNTEAFF
CDR3nt: TGTGCCAGTCAGGGGATTACACTGAGGGGGAACACTGAAGCTTTCTTT

len: 14
abundance: .
j_gene: TRBJ1-4
v_gene: TRBV27
d_gene: TRBD1
CDR3aa: CASSKDRGPEKLFF
CDR3nt: TGTGCCAGCAGTAAAGACAGGGGGCCTGAAAAACTGTTTTTT

len: 15
abundance: .
j_gene: TRBJ1-6
v_gene: TRBV18
d_gene: .
CDR3aa: CASSPSGGENSPLHF
CDR3nt: TGTGCCAGCTCACCATCGGGAGGGGAAAATTCACCCCTCCACTTT

len: 13
abundance: .
j_gene: TRBJ1-3
v_gene: TRBV28
d_gene: .
CDR3aa: CASSLTAGNTIYF
CDR3nt: TGTGCCAGCAGTTTGACAGCTGGAAACACCATATATTTT

len: 13
abundance: .
j_gene: TRBJ1-2
v_gene: TRBV2
d_gene: .
CDR3aa: CASSVTGVYGYTF
CDR3nt: TGTGCCAGCAGTGTTACAGGCGTCTATGGCTACACCTTC

len: 13
abundance: .
j_gene: TRBJ2-1
v_gene: TRBV3-1/TRBV3-2
d_gene: .
CDR3aa: CASSQDYYNEQFF
CDR3nt: TGTGCCAGCAGCCAAGACTATTACAATGAGCAGTTCTTC

len: 13
abundance: .
j_gene: TRBJ1-2
v_gene: TRBV5-6
d_gene: TRBD1
CDR3aa: CASSSQGAHGYTF
CDR3nt: TGTGCCAGCAGCTCACAGGGGGCCCATGGCTACACCTTC

len: 14
abundance: once
j_gene: TRBJ2-1
v_gene: TRBV19
d_gene: .
CDR3aa: CASSISRANNEQFF
CDR3nt: TGTGCCAGTAGTATAAGCAGGGCGAACAATGAGCAGTTCTTC

len: 15
abundance: .
j_gene: TRBJ2-1
v_gene: TRBV7-9
d_gene: TRBD2
CDR3aa: CASSLEGGGAYEQFF
CDR3nt: TGTGCCAGCAGCTTAGAAGGCGGGGGGGCATATGAGCAGTTCTTC

len: 16
abundance: once
j_gene: TRBJ1-2
v_gene: TRBV2
d_gene: .
CDR3aa: CASSEGGGYSNYGYTF
CDR3nt: TGTGCCAGCAGTGAAGGCGGGGGGTATTCTAACTATGGCTACACCTTC

len: 16
abundance: once
j_gene: TRBJ1-5
v_gene: TRBV15
d_gene: TRBD1
CDR3aa: CATSRGESRGNQPQHF
CDR3nt: TGTGCCACCAGCAGAGGGGAAAGCAGGGGGAATCAGCCCCAGCATTTT

len: 18
abundance: .
j_gene: TRBJ1-1
v_gene: TRBV18
d_gene: TRBD1
CDR3aa: CASSPRRQGVSRGTEAFF
CDR3nt: TGTGCCAGCTCACCACGGCGACAGGGGGTAAGCAGAGGCACTGAAGCTTTCTTT

len: 13
abundance: .
j_gene: TRBJ1-1
v_gene: TRBV29-1
d_gene: .
CDR3aa: CSVEQSMNTEAFF
CDR3nt: TGCAGCGTTGAACAGTCAATGAACACTGAAGCTTTCTTT

len: 17
abundance: .
j_gene: TRBJ2-3
v_gene: TRBV9
d_gene: .
CDR3aa: CASSVASGGVITDTQYF
CDR3nt: TGTGCCAGCAGCGTAGCCTCCGGAGGGGTTATCACAGATACGCAGTATTTT

len: 15
abundance: .
j_gene: TRBJ1-5
v_gene: TRBV18
d_gene: .
CDR3aa: CASSPRNRDDQPQHF
CDR3nt: TGTGCCAGCTCACCGAGAAACAGGGACGATCAGCCCCAGCATTTT

len: 15
abundance: .
j_gene: TRBJ2-3
v_gene: TRBV2
d_gene: TRBD2
CDR3aa: CATRALAGGSDTQYF
CDR3nt: TGTGCCACAAGGGCCCTAGCGGGGGGTTCAGATACGCAGTATTTT

len: 16
abundance: .
j_gene: TRBJ1-5
v_gene: TRBV7-8
d_gene: .
CDR3aa: CASTLIAEGRNQPQHF
CDR3nt: TGTGCCAGCACCCTAATAGCGGAGGGAAGGAATCAGCCCCAGCATTTT

len: 16
abundance: .
j_gene: TRBJ1-2
v_gene: TRBV2
d_gene: TRBD1
CDR3aa: CASASGPGTASRGYTF
CDR3nt: TGTGCCAGCGCCTCGGGGCCCGGGACAGCATCTCGGGGCTACACCTTC

len: 16
abundance: .
j_gene: TRBJ2-2
v_gene: TRBV6-5
d_gene: .
CDR3aa: CASSYSFYLGDGELFF
CDR3nt: TGTGCCAGCAGTTACTCGTTTTATCTCGGGGACGGGGAGCTGTTTTTT

len: 13
abundance: .
j_gene: TRBJ1-6
v_gene: TRBV28
d_gene: .
CDR3aa: CASSARSNSPLHF
CDR3nt: TGTGCCAGCAGTGCGCGTTCTAATTCACCCCTCCACTTT

len: 13
abundance: .
j_gene: TRBJ1-5
v_gene: TRBV2
d_gene: TRBD1
CDR3aa: CASRTGLGQPQHF
CDR3nt: TGTGCCAGCAGGACAGGGTTGGGGCAGCCCCAGCATTTT

len: 11
abundance: .
j_gene: TRBJ2-5
v_gene: TRBV29-1
d_gene: .
CDR3aa: CSADRTETQYF
CDR3nt: TGCAGCGCAGACAGAACGGAGACCCAGTACTTC

len: 14
abundance: .
j_gene: TRBJ2-3
v_gene: TRBV6-4
d_gene: TRBD2
CDR3aa: CASSAGRGADTQYF
CDR3nt: TGTGCCAGCAGTGCAGGGCGGGGGGCAGATACGCAGTATTTT

len: 15
abundance: .
j_gene: TRBJ1-4
v_gene: TRBV2
d_gene: .
CDR3aa: CASSVSQGYNEKLFF
CDR3nt: TGTGCCAGCAGTGTTTCTCAGGGCTACAATGAAAAACTGTTTTTT

len: 14
abundance: .
j_gene: TRBJ1-2
v_gene: TRBV2
d_gene: .
CDR3aa: CASSEKSGIYGYTF
CDR3nt: TGTGCCAGCAGTGAGAAGTCAGGGATCTATGGCTACACCTTC

len: 15
abundance: .
j_gene: TRBJ2-5
v_gene: TRBV7-7
d_gene: TRBD2
CDR3aa: CASSSGLAGMETQYF
CDR3nt: TGTGCTAGCAGCAGCGGACTAGCGGGGATGGAGACCCAGTACTTC

len: 15
abundance: .
j_gene: TRBJ2-1
v_gene: TRBV3-1/TRBV3-2
d_gene: TRBD2
CDR3aa: CASSQEAGSKNEQFF
CDR3nt: TGTGCCAGCAGCCAAGAAGCGGGGTCAAAAAATGAGCAGTTCTTC

len: 15
abundance: .
j_gene: TRBJ2-1
v_gene: TRBV29-1
d_gene: TRBD2
CDR3aa: CSVGLAGANYNEQFF
CDR3nt: TGCAGCGTTGGACTAGCGGGGGCCAACTACAATGAGCAGTTCTTC

len: 17
abundance: .
j_gene: TRBJ1-4
v_gene: TRBV4-2
d_gene: TRBD1
CDR3aa: CASSQRLGQFQNEKLFF
CDR3nt: TGTGCCAGCAGCCAAAGATTGGGACAGTTCCAAAATGAAAAACTGTTTTTT

len: 16
abundance: .
j_gene: TRBJ2-3
v_gene: TRBV18
d_gene: .
CDR3aa: CASSPWGRGGTDTQYF
CDR3nt: TGTGCCAGCTCACCATGGGGCAGGGGTGGCACAGATACGCAGTATTTT

len: 13
abundance: .
j_gene: TRBJ1-1
v_gene: TRBV28
d_gene: .
CDR3aa: CASSTRARGKAFF
CDR3nt: TGTGCCAGCAGCACGAGAGCTAGGGGTAAAGCTTTCTTT

len: 13
abundance: .
j_gene: TRBJ1-4
v_gene: TRBV6-5
d_gene: .
CDR3aa: CASIRTRNEKLFF
CDR3nt: TGTGCCAGCATTAGGACAAGGAATGAAAAACTGTTTTTT

len: 13
abundance: .
j_gene: TRBJ1-1
v_gene: TRBV27
d_gene: .
CDR3aa: CASSFWQGSEAFF
CDR3nt: TGTGCCAGCAGTTTTTGGCAGGGAAGTGAAGCTTTCTTT

len: 15
abundance: .
j_gene: TRBJ1-2
v_gene: TRBV28
d_gene: .
CDR3aa: CASSTFPGGNYGYTF
CDR3nt: TGTGCCAGCAGTACATTCCCGGGAGGGAACTATGGCTACACCTTC

len: 14
abundance: .
j_gene: TRBJ1-2
v_gene: TRBV15
d_gene: .
CDR3aa: CATSRESGFYGYTF
CDR3nt: TGTGCCACCAGCAGAGAATCAGGGTTCTATGGCTACACCTTC

len: 14
abundance: .
j_gene: TRBJ1-1
v_gene: TRBV7-9
d_gene: TRBD1
CDR3aa: CASSPRTGNTEAFF
CDR3nt: TGTGCCAGCAGCCCCCGGACAGGGAACACTGAAGCTTTCTTT

len: 17
abundance: .
j_gene: TRBJ1-6
v_gene: TRBV6-2/TRBV6-3
d_gene: .
CDR3aa: CASSQRTAWGLNSPLHF
CDR3nt: TGTGCCAGCAGTCAGAGGACAGCCTGGGGCCTCAATTCACCCCTCCACTTT

len: 13
abundance: .
j_gene: TRBJ1-1
v_gene: TRBV5-5
d_gene: .
CDR3aa: CASSFPGDTEAFF
CDR3nt: TGTGCCAGCAGCTTCCCCGGGGACACTGAAGCTTTCTTT

len: 16
abundance: .
j_gene: TRBJ2-7
v_gene: TRBV6-1
d_gene: .
CDR3aa: CASSEAGRESTYEQYF
CDR3nt: TGTGCCAGCAGTGAAGCGGGCCGGGAGAGTACCTACGAGCAGTACTTC

len: 14
abundance: .
j_gene: TRBJ1-6
v_gene: TRBV7-9
d_gene: .
CDR3aa: CATGWDFNNSPLHF
CDR3nt: TGTGCCACGGGCTGGGACTTCAATAATTCACCCCTCCACTTT

len: 16
abundance: once
j_gene: TRBJ2-3
v_gene: TRBV27
d_gene: .
CDR3aa: CASSGRGTSHTDTQYF
CDR3nt: TGTGCCAGCTCCGGGCGAGGGACTTCACACACAGATACGCAGTATTTT

len: 13
abundance: .
j_gene: TRBJ2-5
v_gene: TRBV6-5
d_gene: .
CDR3aa: CASKKGQGETQYF
CDR3nt: TGTGCCAGCAAAAAGGGGCAGGGTGAGACCCAGTACTTC

len: 15
abundance: .
j_gene: TRBJ2-3
v_gene: TRBV29-1
d_gene: TRBD2
CDR3aa: CSVEGTSGTSDTQYF
CDR3nt: TGCAGCGTTGAAGGCACTAGCGGCACGTCAGATACGCAGTATTTT

len: 13
abundance: .
j_gene: TRBJ1-2
v_gene: TRBV28
d_gene: .
CDR3aa: CASSTRVDYGYTF
CDR3nt: TGTGCCAGCTCCACGAGGGTTGACTATGGCTACACCTTC

len: 14
abundance: .
j_gene: TRBJ1-1
v_gene: TRBV15
d_gene: .
CDR3aa: CATSRESGNTEAFF
CDR3nt: TGTGCCACCAGCAGAGAGAGCGGAAACACTGAAGCTTTCTTT

len: 14
abundance: .
j_gene: TRBJ2-5
v_gene: TRBV7-2
d_gene: TRBD2
CDR3aa: CASSRRTSGETQYF
CDR3nt: TGTGCCAGCAGCCGCCGGACTAGCGGGGAGACCCAGTACTTC

len: 12
abundance: .
j_gene: TRBJ1-1
v_gene: TRBV25-1
d_gene: TRBD1
CDR3aa: CASRQGSTEAFF
CDR3nt: TGTGCCAGCCGACAGGGTAGCACTGAAGCTTTCTTT

len: 15
abundance: .
j_gene: TRBJ1-1
v_gene: TRBV5-5
d_gene: .
CDR3aa: CASSRSREMNTEAFF
CDR3nt: TGTGCCAGCAGCCGCAGCCGGGAGATGAACACTGAAGCTTTCTTT

len: 14
abundance: .
j_gene: TRBJ2-1
v_gene: TRBV27
d_gene: .
CDR3aa: CASSPWTDYNEQFF
CDR3nt: TGTGCCAGCAGTCCTTGGACAGATTACAATGAGCAGTTCTTC